This TCR beta chain was profiled in a study of response to subunit inactivated influenza vaccine. This clonotype was picked up a small number of times. Antigen: not known. General study points: The authors proposed limited new T cell recruitment per seasonal influenza vaccination.

V was cut by 1 base and J by 3 bases, with 13 bases left in between. The germline CDR1 and CDR2 sequences are LGHNA and YSLEER. The CDR3 sequence is 16 residues long. TCRdb processed the RT-PCR reads anew with MiXCR; each CDR3 protein has one entry. Counted here are hundreds of thousands of distinct CDR3 sequences, about 18% occurring once; the ten biggest clones make up roughly 10%. The sequencing here drew on PBMCs from blood, taken 5 days after vaccination. The chain couples TRBV4-3 to TRBJ2-1; TRBD2 is a possible D gene (6 bases). The receptor comes from a man aged 45-65 years who received an inactivated influenza vaccine. CDR3 in DNA: TGCGCCAGCAGCCAAGGTAATAGCGGATACTACAATGAGCAGTTCTTC. It codes for CASSQGNSGYYNEQFF.